What follows are 19 T cell receptor beta chains derived from one specimen sequenced in a study of memory CD4+ T cells and cytomegalovirus serostatus. The sort gate was single viable CD3+CD4+CD8-CD45RO+ cells for memory CD4+ T cells. Repertoires were generated with immunoSEQ multiplex PCR, while TCRdb's copy carries only in-frame clones and drops some. The table records around 61,000 clones, 82% of them present only once. The sequenced sample consisted of memory CD4+ T cells from blood. Receptors were obtained from an adult in good health and CMV-seronegative.

This clone has only one observation. The V gene is TRBV6-5, the J gene TRBJ1-2; 8 nucleotides align to TRBD1. The CDR3 length is 12 residues. Per germline, CDR1 MNHEY and CDR2 SVGAGI. J lost 13 bases, V lost 5 bases, and 9 bases had no gene match. CDR3 bases: TGTGCCAGCAGTACAGGGGGGGGACCCCCCACCTTC. Translating gives CASSTGGGPPTF.

The gene calls are TRBV29-1 and TRBJ2-7; perhaps D is TRBD1 or TRBD2 (5 bases each). Per germline, CDR1 SQVTM and CDR2 ANQGSEA. Trimming took off 4 bases at V and 2 bases at J, with 12 bases between the two ends. The CDR3 runs 13 residues. In DNA, the CDR3 is TGCAGCGTTGCGGGAAGGGGACCCTACGAGCAGTACTTC. The encoded protein is CSVAGRGPYEQYF.

A few counts support this clone. V is TRBV19 and J is TRBJ2-4; possible D gene TRBD2, 6 bases. Germline V gives CDR1 LNHDA, CDR2 SQIVND (reference sequence). V was clipped by 5 bases and J by 0 bases, with 14 bases between them. This CDR3 comprises 16 residues. The chain's CDR3 is CASSSRGGLAKNIQYF. The CDR3, as DNA: TGTGCCAGTAGTTCTCGGGGAGGTCTAGCCAAAAACATTCAGTACTTC.

This clone was detected a few times. This chain connects TRBV7-2 to TRBJ2-7; 7 bases map to TRBD2. The V gene end was trimmed by 5 bases and the J gene end by 2 bases; junction bases not matched to a gene: 9. The CDR3 consists of 15 residues. Germline CDR1 SGHTA, CDR2 FQGNSA. The CDR3 reads CASSQTGGSTYEQYF. The CDR3 bases are TGTGCCAGCAGCCAGACGGGGGGTTCAACCTACGAGCAGTACTTC.

This chain connects TRBV14 to TRBJ2-2; a possible D gene is TRBD2 (7 bases). CDR1 and CDR2 (germline): SGHDN, FVKESK. CDR3 length equals 16 residues. V was clipped by 5 bases and J by 4 bases, with 17 bases between them. CDR3 in amino acids: CASSSRGGRGTGELFF. CDR3 in DNA: TGTGCCAGCAGCTCCAGGGGAGGGAGAGGCACCGGGGAGCTGTTTTTT.

The chain has TRBV10-3 and TRBJ2-1, with 8 bases fitting TRBD1. CDR1 and CDR2 from the germline V gene are ENHRY and SYGVKD. CDR3 length equals 12 residues. The ends lost 10 bases at V and 9 bases at J; junction bases unmatched: 8. The DNA for the CDR3 is TGTGCCACCATGCAGGGGGCGGGTGAGCAGTTCTTC. Translation: CATMQGAGEQFF.

V gene TRBV11-2 combines with J gene TRBJ2-3, with a possible D match to TRBD1 (6 bases). Germline CDR1 SGHAT, CDR2 FQNNGV. Trimming removed 6 bases at V and 2 bases at J, with 24 bases between. This CDR3 comprises 18 residues. Here the CDR3 reads CASRSRRGADSYTDTQYF. CDR3 DNA sequence: TGTGCCAGCAGATCCCGAAGAGGAGCGGACAGCTACACAGATACGCAGTATTTT.

The rearrangement uses TRBV19 and TRBJ1-6; D might be TRBD1 (5 bases). Germline CDR1 and CDR2: LNHDA and SQIVND (reference sequence). This CDR3 has 17 amino acids. Trimming removed 3 bases at V and 0 bases at J, with 12 bases between. CDR3 in amino acids: CASSMFRGSSYNSPLHF. Written as DNA, the CDR3 is TGTGCCAGTAGTATGTTCCGGGGGAGCTCCTATAATTCACCCCTCCACTTT.

This clone was recorded once. The rearrangement uses TRBV4-3 and TRBJ2-1, with a weak D call TRBD2 (5 bases). Trimming shortened V by 0 bases and J by 0 bases, and 21 bases separated the two germline ends. The CDR3 covers 20 residues. CDR1 LGHNA and CDR2 YSLEER come from the germline V gene. CDR3 bases: TGCGCCAGCAGCCAAGAGTCGATCGTTACGGGGTTGGTCTCCTACAATGAGCAGTTCTTC. This sequence encodes CASSQESIVTGLVSYNEQFF.

V and J are TRBV18 and TRBJ2-7, with 9 bases fitting TRBD1. Germline-derived CDR1 and CDR2 are KGHSH and LQKENI. V shed 6 bases and J 2 bases; nucleotides not matched to a gene: 5. This CDR3 region has 14 residues. CDR3 protein: CASSPGTGTYEQYF. Written as DNA, the CDR3 is TGTGCCAGCTCTCCCGGGACAGGGACCTACGAGCAGTACTTC.

The rearrangement links TRBV5-6 to TRBJ1-1; TRBD1 matches at 9 bases. The CDR3 runs to 16 residues. Looked up from germline, CDR1 is SGHDT and CDR2 is YYEEEE. The trim removed 4 bases at V and 4 bases at J, leaving 11 bases unmatched. CDR3 nucleotide sequence: TGTGCCAGCAGCCCAGGACAGGGGAGGTTTAGCACTGAAGCTTTCTTT. Its translation is CASSPGQGRFSTEAFF.

The V gene is TRBV7-6, the J gene TRBJ1-2; 7 bases match TRBD1. With 2 bases clipped from V and 2 bases from J, the junction kept 5 bases outside the gene matches. The CDR3 consists of 15 residues. Looked up from germline, CDR1 is SGHVS and CDR2 is FNYEAQ. CDR3 DNA: TGTGCCAGCAGCTTATGGGACAGAGGAAACTATGGCTACACCTTC. It specifies CASSLWDRGNYGYTF.

This clone was seen only a few times. Different DNA sequences within this sample yield the same CDR3. The rearrangement links TRBV9 to TRBJ2-7; 9 nucleotides match TRBD1. V dropped 4 bases and J dropped 2; count of bases not matched to a gene: 4. CDR3 length: 14 amino acids. The germline CDR1 and CDR2 sequences are SGDLS and YYNGEE. The CDR3 here is CASSPGTGPYEQYF. The CDR3 coding sequence is TGTGCCAGCAGCCCCGGGACAGGGCCCTACGAGCAGTACTTC.

The chain uses TRBV4-2 and TRBJ2-2; D may correspond to TRBD1 or TRBD2 (5 bases each). V was clipped by 6 bases and J by 4 bases, with 18 bases between them. CDR3 length: 16 residues. CDR1 and CDR2 from the germline V gene are LGHNA and YNFKEQ. The CDR3 reads CASSLFQGDGTGELFF. CDR3 bases: TGTGCCAGCAGTCTGTTCCAGGGAGATGGCACCGGGGAGCTGTTTTTT.

J is TRBJ1-3 and V is TRBV14; 8 positions match TRBD1. The CDR3 sequence is 17 residues long. After removal of 4 bases from V and 0 bases from J, the junction contained 8 bases not matched to a gene. Per the germline V gene, CDR1 is SGHDN and CDR2 is FVKESK. The CDR3 bases are TGTGCCAGCAGCCGGGACAGGCCCCAATTCTCTGGAAACACCATATATTTT. Amino acids: CASSRDRPQFSGNTIYF.

The CDR3 sequence: CASSQEVMGRLNTGELFF. The CDR3 DNA sequence: TGCGCCAGCAGCCAAGAGGTAATGGGGCGTCTGAACACCGGGGAGCTGTTTTTT. The chain employs TRBV4-3 and TRBJ2-2; TRBD1 is a possible D gene (5 bases). Germline CDR1 and CDR2: LGHNA and YSLEER. V shed 0 bases and J shed 1 base, with 15 bases lying between them. The CDR3 runs 18 residues.

The rearrangement joins TRBV2 to TRBJ1-5, with a tentative D call TRBD1 (6 bases). CDR1 and CDR2 (germline): SNHLY, FYNNEI. The CDR3 loop spans 15 amino acids. V was shortened by 6 bases and J by 0 bases, with 12 bases between the two germline ends. CDR3 bases: TGTGCCAGCAGGGGAGGGGGGCATAGCAATCAGCCCCAGCATTTT. Protein sequence: CASRGGGHSNQPQHF.

This rearrangement joins TRBV28 to TRBJ1-2, with D hard to call. V was clipped by 6 bases and J by 2 bases, with 10 bases between them. The CDR3 contains 13 residues. Germline values: CDR1 MDHEN, CDR2 SYDVKM. The CDR3 DNA sequence: TGTGCCAGCAGGTCCGGGATAAACTATGGCTACACCTTC. It encodes CASRSGINYGYTF.

The chain has TRBV6-1 and TRBJ1-5; maybe TRBD1 (6 bases). V was pared by 2 bases and J by 15 bases, with 20 bases between. CDR1 and CDR2 (germline): MNHNS, SASEGT. CDR3 length: 14 amino acids. The CDR3 loop reads CASSEPDGGGAAHF. The CDR3 nucleotides are TGTGCCAGCAGTGAACCAGATGGTGGGGGGGCCGCGCATTTT.